The source of this TCR beta chain is a study of blood T cell repertoires in COVID-19. Looking at the study overall: Recovered Cohort 3 donors showed two negative PCRs, clearance, or symptom resolution. Collection of acute and convalescent COVID-19 samples took place in the United States, Italy and Spain. From T cells, B-cell-depleted T cells, or PBMCs came the material, which was cDNA or gDNA.

Libraries were prepared by immunoSEQ multiplex PCR; TCRdb keeps only in-frame clonotypes and omits some of them. Altogether 150,000 to 200,000 clones are present, about 85% being singletons, with the ten largest covering 20% to 25%. Germline assignment: CDR1 MDHEN and CDR2 SYDVKM. V was shortened by 6 bases and J by 5 bases, with 16 bases between the two germline ends. The CDR3 extends over 14 amino acids. This clone was seen a single time. All enrollees were roughly 18 to 89 years old and from about two dozen US areas. This chain links TRBV28 with TRBJ2-5; a weak D match, TRBD1 (6 bases). What was sequenced was PBMCs or T cells enriched from blood (not recorded which). The receptor was isolated from a woman aged 35 to 49 in a cohort exposed to, infected with or recovered from COVID-19 (not recorded which). Written as DNA, the CDR3 is TGTGCCAGCAGCTGGGCAGGGGCCCGGGAGACCCAGTACTTC. It specifies CASSWAGARETQYF. Filled out from reference TRBV28 and TRBJ2-5, the complete variable domain reads DVKVTQSSRYLVKRTGEKVFLECVQDMDHENMFWYRQDPGLGLRLIYFSYDVKMKEKGDIPEGYSVSREKKERFSLILESASTNQTSMYLCASSWAGARETQYFGPGTRLLVL.